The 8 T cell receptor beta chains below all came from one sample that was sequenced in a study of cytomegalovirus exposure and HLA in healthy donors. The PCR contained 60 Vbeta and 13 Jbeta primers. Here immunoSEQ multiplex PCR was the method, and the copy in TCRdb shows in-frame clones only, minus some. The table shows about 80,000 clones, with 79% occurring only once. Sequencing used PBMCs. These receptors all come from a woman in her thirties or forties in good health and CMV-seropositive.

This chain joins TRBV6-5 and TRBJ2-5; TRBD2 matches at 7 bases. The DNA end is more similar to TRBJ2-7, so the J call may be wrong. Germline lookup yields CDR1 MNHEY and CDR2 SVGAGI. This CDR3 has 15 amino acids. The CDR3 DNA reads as TGTGCCAGCAGTACCTTGCTAGCGGTGGACTACGAGCAGTACTTC. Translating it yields CASSTLLAVDYEQYF.

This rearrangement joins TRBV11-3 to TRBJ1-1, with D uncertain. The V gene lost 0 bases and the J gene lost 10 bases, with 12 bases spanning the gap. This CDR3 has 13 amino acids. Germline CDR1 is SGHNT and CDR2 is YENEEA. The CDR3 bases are TGTGCCAGCAGCTTAGATGGTGGAGGGCGAGCTTTCTTT. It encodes CASSLDGGGRAFF.

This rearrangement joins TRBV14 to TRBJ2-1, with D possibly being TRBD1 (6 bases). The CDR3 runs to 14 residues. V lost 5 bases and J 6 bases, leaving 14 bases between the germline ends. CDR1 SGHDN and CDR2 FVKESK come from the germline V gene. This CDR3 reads CASSFTGFINEQFF. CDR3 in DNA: TGTGCCAGCAGCTTTACAGGGTTTATCAATGAGCAGTTCTTC.

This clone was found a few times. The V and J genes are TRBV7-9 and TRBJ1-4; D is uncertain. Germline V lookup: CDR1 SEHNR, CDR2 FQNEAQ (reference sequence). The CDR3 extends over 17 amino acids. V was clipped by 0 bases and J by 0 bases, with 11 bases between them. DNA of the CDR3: TGTGCCAGCAGCTTAGCACGAGGAGAGTCAACTAATGAAAAACTGTTTTTT. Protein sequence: CASSLARGESTNEKLFF.

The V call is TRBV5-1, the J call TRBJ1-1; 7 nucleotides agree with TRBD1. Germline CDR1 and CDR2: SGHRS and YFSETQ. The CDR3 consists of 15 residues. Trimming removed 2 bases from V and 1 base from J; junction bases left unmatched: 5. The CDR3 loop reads CASSFDRVANTEAFF. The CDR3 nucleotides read TGCGCCAGCAGCTTCGACAGGGTGGCGAACACTGAAGCTTTCTTT.

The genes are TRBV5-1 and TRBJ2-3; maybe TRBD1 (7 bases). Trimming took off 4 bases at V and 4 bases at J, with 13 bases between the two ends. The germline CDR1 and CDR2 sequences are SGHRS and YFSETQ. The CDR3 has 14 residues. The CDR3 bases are TGCGCCAGCAGCCACACAGGGGAGGCAGATACGCAGTATTTT. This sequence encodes CASSHTGEADTQYF.

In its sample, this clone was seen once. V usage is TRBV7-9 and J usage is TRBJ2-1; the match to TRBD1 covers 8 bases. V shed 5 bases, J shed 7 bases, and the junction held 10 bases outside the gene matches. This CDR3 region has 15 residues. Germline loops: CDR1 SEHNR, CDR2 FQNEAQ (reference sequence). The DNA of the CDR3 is TGTGCCAGCAGCCCAACTTCGGACAGGGTTAATGAGCAGTTCTTC. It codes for CASSPTSDRVNEQFF.

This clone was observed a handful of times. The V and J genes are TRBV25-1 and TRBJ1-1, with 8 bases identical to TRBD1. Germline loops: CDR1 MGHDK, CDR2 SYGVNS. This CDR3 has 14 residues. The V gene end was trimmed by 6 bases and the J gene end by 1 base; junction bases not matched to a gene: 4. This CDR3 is CASRRQGSNTEAFF. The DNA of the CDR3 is TGTGCCAGCAGAAGACAGGGGTCGAACACTGAAGCTTTCTTT. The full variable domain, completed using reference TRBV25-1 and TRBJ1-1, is EADIYQTPRYLVIGTGKKITLECSQTMGHDKMYWYQQDPGMELHLIHYSYGVNSTEKGDLSSESTVSRIRTEHFPLTLESARPSHTSQYLCASRRQGSNTEAFFGQGTRLTVV.